Shown below are 14 T cell receptor beta chains from a single sample sequenced in a study of vaccination and CD4 T cells after COVID-19. The Oncomine TCR Beta short-read assay sequenced DNA from cultured CD4+ T cells. TCRdb analysed the PCR reads with MiXCR anew, one entry per CDR3 protein. The sample lists roughly 8,300 distinct CDR3 sequences; approximately 61% were seen once. Treatment defined: 10-day PBMC culture with coronavirus spike peptide pools or control peptides (ViraFEST assay). These receptors have no known antigen. The sequencing used cultured CD4+ T cells from blood, collected after SARS-CoV-2 vaccination. Receptors originate from a human donor with COVID-19.

The gene calls are TRBV7-3 and TRBJ2-2; TRBD1 agrees at 9 bases. CDR3 length: 15 amino acids. Germline CDR1 and CDR2: SGHTA and FQGTGA. V lost 5 bases to trimming and J lost 7 bases; unmatched junction nucleotides: 8. The chain's CDR3 is CASSPNRGRGGELFF. The CDR3 DNA is TGTGCCAGCAGCCCCAACAGGGGGCGAGGCGGGGAGCTGTTTTTT.

The J gene is TRBJ2-7, the V gene TRBV7-9; a weak D match, TRBD1 (6 bases). The CDR3 runs to 15 residues. Trimming took off 1 base at V and 7 bases at J, with 17 bases between the two ends. Germline loops: CDR1 SEHNR, CDR2 FQNEAQ (reference sequence). The CDR3 region is CASSLVSGAVGEQYF. Here the CDR3 DNA reads TGTGCCAGCAGCTTAGTGTCAGGGGCCGTGGGTGAGCAGTACTTC.

This rearrangement joins TRBV15 to TRBJ2-1, with D uncertain. The germline V gene has CDR1 LNHNV and CDR2 YYDKDF (reference sequence). CDR3 length equals 16 residues. V lost 0 bases, J lost 2 bases, and 11 bases lay in between. The CDR3 nucleotides are TGTGCCACCAGCAGAGATGAACGTAGCCCCTACAATGAGCAGTTCTTC. It specifies CATSRDERSPYNEQFF.

The rearrangement uses TRBV6-1 and TRBJ2-3, with 8 bases lining up with TRBD1. The CDR3 is 16 residues long. CDR1 is MNHNS, CDR2 SASEGT, per germline. V gave up 10 bases and J gave up 2 bases; unmatched junction bases: 14. The CDR3 sequence: CATSRLPGQVTDTQYF. The CDR3 nucleotides are TGTGCCACCTCGAGACTACCGGGACAGGTCACAGATACGCAGTATTTT.

This clonotype was seen only a few times. The gene calls are TRBV6-2 or TRBV6-3 and TRBJ2-5; D ambiguous. This CDR3 has 15 amino acids. The germline V gene encodes CDR1 MNHEY and CDR2 SVGEGT. With 4 bases removed from V and 3 bases from J, the gap between germline ends came to 15 bases. The CDR3 coding sequence is TGTGCCAGCAGTTCACACAACAAAGGGAAAGAGACCCAGTACTTC. Protein product: CASSSHNKGKETQYF.

This chain links TRBV6-5 with TRBJ1-6, with D tentatively TRBD1 (5 bases). The CDR3 is 12 residues long. Trimming cost V 2 bases and J 13 bases, with 9 bases left between them. Germline values: CDR1 MNHEY, CDR2 SVGAGI. The CDR3 bases are TGTGCCAGCAGTTACGGGGGGTCCCCCCTCCACTTT. This encodes CASSYGGSPLHF.

J is TRBJ2-5 and V is TRBV7-6, with a tentative D call TRBD2 (6 bases). The V gene lost 1 base and the J gene lost 5 bases, with 14 bases spanning the gap. The germline V gene has CDR1 SGHVS and CDR2 FNYEAQ. CDR3 length: 15 residues. The CDR3 bases are TGTGCCAGCAGCTTAGGCCAACTAGCCCGGGAGACCCAGTACTTC. This encodes CASSLGQLARETQYF.

This chain joins TRBV11-3 and TRBJ2-7, with D perhaps matching TRBD1 or TRBD2 (5 bases each). Germline CDR1 is SGHNT and CDR2 is YENEEA. This CDR3 region has 15 residues. V shed 5 bases and J shed 2 bases, with 16 bases lying between them. CDR3 DNA sequence: TGTGCCAGCAGCCTTCCGGGACCGGGAACCTACGAGCAGTACTTC. Its protein product is CASSLPGPGTYEQYF.

The chain is built from TRBV19 and TRBJ1-1; D call uncertain. Germline V CDR1 and CDR2: LNHDA, SQIVND (reference sequence). Trimming removed 5 bases from V and 0 bases from J, with 10 bases in between. This CDR3 is built from 14 residues. CDR3 amino acids: CASSSRALNTEAFF. The CDR3 DNA reads as TGTGCCAGTAGTTCGAGGGCGCTGAACACTGAAGCTTTCTTT.

The genes are TRBV6-5 and TRBJ1-4, with D uncertain. CDR3 size: 16 residues. From germline, CDR1 is MNHEY and CDR2 SVGAGI. V lost 0 bases and J 10 bases, leaving 18 bases between the germline ends. CDR3 sequence: CASSYSGQVGIGKLFF. CDR3 in DNA: TGTGCCAGCAGTTACTCAGGGCAGGTGGGCATCGGAAAACTGTTTTTT.

This clonotype is medium-sized (0.01 to 0.1%) within its sample. V is TRBV12-3 or TRBV12-4 and J is TRBJ1-6; TRBD1 matches at 7 bases. The CDR3 has 15 residues. Germline trimming cut 6 bases from V and 10 bases from J; bases unmatched to any gene: 12. CDR3 sequence reads: CASSRQGSGNSPLHF. The CDR3 coding sequence is TGTGCCAGCAGCCGACAGGGTAGTGGGAACTCACCCCTCCACTTT.

The rearrangement uses TRBV11-1 and TRBJ2-7; no reliable D call. The CDR3 is made up of 13 amino acids. Trimming stripped 5 bases from V and 3 bases from J, with 11 bases between. Germline V gene lookup returns CDR1 SGHAT and CDR2 FQDESV (reference sequence). Here the CDR3 DNA reads TGTGCCAGCAGCCGGACCGAGTACTACGAGCAGTACTTC. Translated, it gives CASSRTEYYEQYF.

The V and J genes are TRBV20-1 and TRBJ2-3; maybe TRBD2 (6 bases). This CDR3 has 16 amino acids. V was cut by 6 bases and J by 7 bases, with 26 bases left in between. CDR1 and CDR2 from the germline V gene are DFQATT and SNEGSKA (reference sequence). CDR3 coding DNA: TGCAGTGCCAAAAGAGGTACTAGCCCGGCATCGAATACGCAGTATTTT. Translation: CSAKRGTSPASNTQYF.

The chain has TRBV6-5 and TRBJ2-1, with TRBD1 matching over 8 bases. Germline CDR1 and CDR2: MNHEY and SVGAGI. V lost 1 base and J lost 8; bases outside the gene matches: 7. The CDR3 extends over 15 amino acids. CDR3 bases: TGTGCCAGCAGTTACTATGGCAGGGGGCGCGATGAGCAGTTCTTC. Residues: CASSYYGRGRDEQFF.